The clone carrying this T cell receptor (beta chain) was seen a few times. Its specificity is not known. This record comes from a study of blood T cells in healthy people across ages. Broader study findings: Roughly linear declines in TCR beta diversity per million T cells occurred with age.

A second PCR of 7 to 11 cycles used a sample-barcoded 5' primer and a J-beta primer mix. TCRdb re-analysed the 5' RACE reads in MiXCR, keeping a single row per CDR3 protein. The sample consists of roughly 790,000 distinct CDR3 sequences, 35% to 45% of them appearing once. Individuals who donated were healthy Caucasians from Russia aged roughly 6 to 100. For every donor, a draw yielded around 10 milliliters of peripheral blood. Material for sequencing was blood. The origin of this receptor is a woman aged 60 to 75 in good health.

The CDR3 coding sequence is TGTGCCAGCAGTTTAGCGCAAGCAAGGGGTGGCGGGGAGCTGTTTTTT. Translation: CASSLAQARGGGELFF. This chain links TRBV12-3 or TRBV12-4 with TRBJ2-2; tentatively, D is TRBD1 (5 bases). CDR3 size: 16 residues. V was trimmed by 0 bases and J by 7 bases, leaving 15 bases between them.